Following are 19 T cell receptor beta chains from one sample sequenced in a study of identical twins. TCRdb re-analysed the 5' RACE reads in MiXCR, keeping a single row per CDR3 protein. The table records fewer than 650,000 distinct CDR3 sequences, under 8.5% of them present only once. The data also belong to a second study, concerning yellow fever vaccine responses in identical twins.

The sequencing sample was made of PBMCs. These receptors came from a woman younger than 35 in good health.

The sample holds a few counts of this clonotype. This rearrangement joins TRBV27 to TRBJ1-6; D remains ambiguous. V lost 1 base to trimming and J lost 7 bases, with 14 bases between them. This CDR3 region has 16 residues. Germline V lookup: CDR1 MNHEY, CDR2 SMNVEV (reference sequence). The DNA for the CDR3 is TGTGCCAGCAGTTTATATGTGGGCTTGAAGAATTCACCCCTCCACTTT. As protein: CASSLYVGLKNSPLHF.

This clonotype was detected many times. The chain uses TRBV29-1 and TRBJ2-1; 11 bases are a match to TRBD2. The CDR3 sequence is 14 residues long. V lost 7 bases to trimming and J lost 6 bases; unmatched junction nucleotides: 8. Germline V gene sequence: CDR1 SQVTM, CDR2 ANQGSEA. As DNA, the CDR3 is TGCAGCGGCATTGGACTAGCGGGTCGCAATGAGCAGTTCTTC. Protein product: CSGIGLAGRNEQFF.

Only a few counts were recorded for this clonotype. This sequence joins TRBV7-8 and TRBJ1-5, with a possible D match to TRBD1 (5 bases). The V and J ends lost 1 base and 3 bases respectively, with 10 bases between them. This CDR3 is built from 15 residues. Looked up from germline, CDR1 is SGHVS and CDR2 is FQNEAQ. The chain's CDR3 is CASSLGAGNNQPQHF. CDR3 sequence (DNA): TGTGCCAGCAGCTTAGGTGCAGGGAACAATCAGCCCCAGCATTTT.

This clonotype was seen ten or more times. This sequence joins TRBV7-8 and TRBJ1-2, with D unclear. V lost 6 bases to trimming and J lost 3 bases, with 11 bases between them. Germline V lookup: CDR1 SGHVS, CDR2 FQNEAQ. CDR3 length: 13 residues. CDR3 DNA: TGTGCCAGCAGTTTCGACAAGTACTATGGCTACACCTTC. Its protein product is CASSFDKYYGYTF.

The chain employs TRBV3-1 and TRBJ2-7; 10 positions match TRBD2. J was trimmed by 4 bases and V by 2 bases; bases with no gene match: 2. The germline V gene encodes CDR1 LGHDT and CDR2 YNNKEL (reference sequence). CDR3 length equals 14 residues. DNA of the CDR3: TGTGCCAGCAGCCAACTAGCGGGAGCGTACGAGCAGTACTTC. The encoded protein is CASSQLAGAYEQYF.

The CDR3 DNA is TGTGCCAGCAGCCAAGACTGGGACACAGCCAATCAGCCCCAGCATTTT. It specifies CASSQDWDTANQPQHF. V usage is TRBV4-2 and J usage is TRBJ1-5; D perhaps matches TRBD1 (6 bases). The CDR3 is made up of 16 amino acids. The V end was cut by 0 bases, the J end by 3 bases, with 12 bases between. Germline CDR1 LGHNA, CDR2 YNFKEQ.

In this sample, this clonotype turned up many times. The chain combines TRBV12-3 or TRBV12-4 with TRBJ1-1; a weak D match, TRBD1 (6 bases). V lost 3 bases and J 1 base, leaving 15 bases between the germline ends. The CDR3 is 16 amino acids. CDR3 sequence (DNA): TGTGCCAGCAGTTTTACATCGGGGGGCGGGAACACTGAAGCTTTCTTT. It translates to CASSFTSGGGNTEAFF.

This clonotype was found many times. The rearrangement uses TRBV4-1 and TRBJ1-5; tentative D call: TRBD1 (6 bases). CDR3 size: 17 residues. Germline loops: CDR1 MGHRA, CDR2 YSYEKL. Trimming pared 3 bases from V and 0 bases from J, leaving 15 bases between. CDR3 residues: CASSHVQGQYSNQPQHF. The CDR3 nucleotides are TGCGCCAGCAGCCACGTTCAGGGACAATATAGCAATCAGCCCCAGCATTTT.

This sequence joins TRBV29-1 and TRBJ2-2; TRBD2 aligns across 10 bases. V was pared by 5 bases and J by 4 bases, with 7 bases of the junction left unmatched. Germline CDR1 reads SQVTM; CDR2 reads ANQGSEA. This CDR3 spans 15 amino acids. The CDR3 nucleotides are TGCAGCGTTTCCAGCGGGGGGGCGTTCACCGGGGAGCTGTTTTTT. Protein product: CSVSSGGAFTGELFF.

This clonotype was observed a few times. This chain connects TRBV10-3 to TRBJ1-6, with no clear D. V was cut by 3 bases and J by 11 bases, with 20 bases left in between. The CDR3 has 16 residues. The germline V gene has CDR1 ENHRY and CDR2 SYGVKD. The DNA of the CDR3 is TGTGCCATCAGTGATCGGACGAGCCACGCGGGCCCACCCCTCCACTTT. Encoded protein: CAISDRTSHAGPPLHF.

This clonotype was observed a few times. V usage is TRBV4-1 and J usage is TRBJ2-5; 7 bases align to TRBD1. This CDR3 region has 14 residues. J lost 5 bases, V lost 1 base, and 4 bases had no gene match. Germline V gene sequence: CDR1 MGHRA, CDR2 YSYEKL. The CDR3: CASSQAGGWETQYF. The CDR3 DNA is TGCGCCAGCAGCCAAGCAGGGGGTTGGGAGACCCAGTACTTC.

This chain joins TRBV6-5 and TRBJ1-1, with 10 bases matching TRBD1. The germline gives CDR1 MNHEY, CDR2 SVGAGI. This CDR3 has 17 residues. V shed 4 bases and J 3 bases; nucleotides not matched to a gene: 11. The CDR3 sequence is CASSFPDRGRTYTEAFF. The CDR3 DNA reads TGTGCCAGCAGTTTCCCGGACAGGGGGAGGACTTACACTGAAGCTTTCTTT.

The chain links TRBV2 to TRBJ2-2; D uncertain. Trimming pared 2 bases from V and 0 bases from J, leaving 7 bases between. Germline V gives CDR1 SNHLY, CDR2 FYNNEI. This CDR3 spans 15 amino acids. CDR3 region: CASSERIANTGELFF. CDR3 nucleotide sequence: TGTGCCAGCAGTGAAAGGATCGCGAACACCGGGGAGCTGTTTTTT.

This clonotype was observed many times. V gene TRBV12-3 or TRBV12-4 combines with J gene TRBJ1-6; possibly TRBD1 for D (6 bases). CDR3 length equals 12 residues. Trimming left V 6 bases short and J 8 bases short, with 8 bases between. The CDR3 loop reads CASRRGDSPLHF. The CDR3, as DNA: TGTGCCAGCAGAAGGGGGGATTCACCCCTCCACTTT.

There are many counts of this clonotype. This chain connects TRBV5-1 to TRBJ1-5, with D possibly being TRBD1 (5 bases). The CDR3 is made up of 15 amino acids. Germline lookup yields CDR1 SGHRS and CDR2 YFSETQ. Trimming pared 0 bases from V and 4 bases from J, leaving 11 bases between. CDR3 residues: CASSLAGLFNQPQHF. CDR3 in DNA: TGCGCCAGCAGCTTGGCGGGACTTTTTAATCAGCCCCAGCATTTT.

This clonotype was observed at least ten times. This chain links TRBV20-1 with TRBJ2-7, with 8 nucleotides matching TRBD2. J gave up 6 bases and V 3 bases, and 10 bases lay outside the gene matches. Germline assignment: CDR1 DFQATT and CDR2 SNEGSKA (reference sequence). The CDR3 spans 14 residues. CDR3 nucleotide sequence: TGCAGTGCTAGTGGGGTAGCGGGAAGGCTCGAGCAGTACTTC. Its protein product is CSASGVAGRLEQYF.

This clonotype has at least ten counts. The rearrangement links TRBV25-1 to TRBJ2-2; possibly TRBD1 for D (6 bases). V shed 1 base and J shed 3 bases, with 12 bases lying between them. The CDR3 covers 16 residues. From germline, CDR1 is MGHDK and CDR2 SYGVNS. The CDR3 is CASSELTGTDTGELFF. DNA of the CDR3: TGTGCCAGCAGTGAATTAACAGGGACGGACACCGGGGAGCTGTTTTTT.

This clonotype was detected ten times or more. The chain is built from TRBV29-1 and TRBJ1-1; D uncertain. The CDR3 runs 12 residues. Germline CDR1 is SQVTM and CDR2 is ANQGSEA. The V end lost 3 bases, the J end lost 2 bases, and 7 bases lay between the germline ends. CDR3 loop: CSVDLSNTEAFF. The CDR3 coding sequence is TGCAGCGTTGATTTATCTAACACTGAAGCTTTCTTT.

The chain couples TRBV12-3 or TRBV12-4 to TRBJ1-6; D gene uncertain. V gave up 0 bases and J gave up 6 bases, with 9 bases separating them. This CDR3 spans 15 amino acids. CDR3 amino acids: CASSLAGRVNSPLHF. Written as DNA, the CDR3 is TGTGCCAGCAGTTTAGCTGGGAGAGTTAATTCACCCCTCCACTTT.